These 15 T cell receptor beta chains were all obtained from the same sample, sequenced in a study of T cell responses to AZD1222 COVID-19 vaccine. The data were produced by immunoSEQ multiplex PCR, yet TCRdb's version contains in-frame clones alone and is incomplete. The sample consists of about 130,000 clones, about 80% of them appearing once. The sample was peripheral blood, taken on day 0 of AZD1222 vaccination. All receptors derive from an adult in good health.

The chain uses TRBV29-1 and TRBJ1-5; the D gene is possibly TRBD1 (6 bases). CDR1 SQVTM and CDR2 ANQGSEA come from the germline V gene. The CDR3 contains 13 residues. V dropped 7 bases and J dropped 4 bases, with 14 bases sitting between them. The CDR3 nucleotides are TGCAGCGCACAGGGAGTAGGGAATCAGCCCCAGCATTTT. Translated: CSAQGVGNQPQHF.

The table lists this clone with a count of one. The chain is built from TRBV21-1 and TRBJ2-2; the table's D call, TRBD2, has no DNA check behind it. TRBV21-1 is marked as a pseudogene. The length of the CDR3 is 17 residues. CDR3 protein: CASSKKGTSGDDGELFF. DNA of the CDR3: TGTGCCAGCAGCAAAAAAGGGACTAGCGGGGATGACGGGGAGCTGTTTTTT.

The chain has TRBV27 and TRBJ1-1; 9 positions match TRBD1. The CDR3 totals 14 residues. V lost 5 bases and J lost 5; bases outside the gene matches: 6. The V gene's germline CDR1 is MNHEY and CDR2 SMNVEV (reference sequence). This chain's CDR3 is CASSANGQGTEAFF. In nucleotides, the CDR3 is TGTGCCAGCAGTGCTAACGGACAGGGGACTGAAGCTTTCTTT.

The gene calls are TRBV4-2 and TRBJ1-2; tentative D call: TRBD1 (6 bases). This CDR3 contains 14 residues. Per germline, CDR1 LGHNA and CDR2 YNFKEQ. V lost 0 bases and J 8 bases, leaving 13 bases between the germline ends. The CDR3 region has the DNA TGTGCCAGCAGCCAAGATAGGACAGCTCAGGGCTACACCTTC. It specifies CASSQDRTAQGYTF.

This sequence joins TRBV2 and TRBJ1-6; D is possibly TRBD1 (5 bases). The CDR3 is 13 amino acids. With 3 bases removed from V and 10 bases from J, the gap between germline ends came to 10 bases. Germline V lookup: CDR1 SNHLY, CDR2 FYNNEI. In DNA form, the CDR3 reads TGTGCCAGCAGTGAGCGGGGCGACTCACCCCTCCACTTT. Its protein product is CASSERGDSPLHF.

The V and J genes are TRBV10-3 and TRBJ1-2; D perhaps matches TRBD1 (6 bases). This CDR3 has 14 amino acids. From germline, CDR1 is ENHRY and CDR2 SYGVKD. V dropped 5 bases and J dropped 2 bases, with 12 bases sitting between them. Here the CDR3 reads CAISRDIPNYGYTF. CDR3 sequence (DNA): TGTGCCATCAGTCGGGACATCCCAAACTATGGCTACACCTTC.

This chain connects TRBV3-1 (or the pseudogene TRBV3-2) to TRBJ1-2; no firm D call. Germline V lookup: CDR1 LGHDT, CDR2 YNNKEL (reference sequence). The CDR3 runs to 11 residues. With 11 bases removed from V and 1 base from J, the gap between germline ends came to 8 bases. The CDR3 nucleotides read TGTGCCTCCCGAGGTAACTATGGCTACACCTTC. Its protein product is CASRGNYGYTF.

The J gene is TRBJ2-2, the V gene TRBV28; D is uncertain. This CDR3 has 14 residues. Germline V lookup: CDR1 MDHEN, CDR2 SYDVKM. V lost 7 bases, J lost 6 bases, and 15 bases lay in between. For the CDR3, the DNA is TGTGCCAGCAACTCGGCAGGATGGTCCGGGGAGCTGTTTTTT. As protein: CASNSAGWSGELFF.

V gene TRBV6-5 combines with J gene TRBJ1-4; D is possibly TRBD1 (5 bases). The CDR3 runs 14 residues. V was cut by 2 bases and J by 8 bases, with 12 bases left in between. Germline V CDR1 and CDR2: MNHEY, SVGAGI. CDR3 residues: CASSYRQGNEKLFF. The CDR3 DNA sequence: TGTGCCAGCAGTTACCGGCAGGGAAACGAAAAACTGTTTTTT.

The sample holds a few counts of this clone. The CDR3 is CASSLELSVGTYNSPLHF. In nucleotides, the CDR3 is TGTGCCAGCAGCTTGGAGTTGAGTGTAGGAACCTATAATTCACCCCTCCACTTT. The gene calls are TRBV5-5 and TRBJ1-6; D not certain. The CDR3 has 18 residues. The V gene lost 0 bases and the J gene lost 2 bases, with 15 bases spanning the gap. Germline CDR1 reads SGHKS; CDR2 reads YYEKEE (reference sequence).

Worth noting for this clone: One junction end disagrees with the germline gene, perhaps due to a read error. The CDR3 here is CARSRGGWPQHF. Written as DNA, the CDR3 is TGCGCCCGCAGCCGAGGGGGCTGGCCCCAGCATTTT. The chain recombines TRBV4-1 with TRBJ1-5, with 7 nucleotides matching TRBD1. The germline CDR1 and CDR2 sequences are MGHRA and YSYEKL. The CDR3 loop spans 12 amino acids.

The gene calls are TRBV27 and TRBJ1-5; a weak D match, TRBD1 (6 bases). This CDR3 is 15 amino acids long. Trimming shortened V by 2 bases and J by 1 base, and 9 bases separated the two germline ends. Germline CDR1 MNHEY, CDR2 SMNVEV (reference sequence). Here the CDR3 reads CASSLQGRSNQPQHF. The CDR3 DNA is TGTGCCAGCAGTTTACAGGGGCGAAGCAATCAGCCCCAGCATTTT.

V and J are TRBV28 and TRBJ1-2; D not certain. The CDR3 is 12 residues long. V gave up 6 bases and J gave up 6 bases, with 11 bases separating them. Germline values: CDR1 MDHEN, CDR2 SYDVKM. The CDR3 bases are TGTGCCAGCAGATTCCAGTCGCATGGCTACACCTTC. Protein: CASRFQSHGYTF.

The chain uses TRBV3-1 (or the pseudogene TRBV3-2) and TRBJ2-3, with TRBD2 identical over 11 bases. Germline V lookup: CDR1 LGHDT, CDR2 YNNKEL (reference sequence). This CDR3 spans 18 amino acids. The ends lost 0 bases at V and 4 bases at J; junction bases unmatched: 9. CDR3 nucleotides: TGTGCCAGCAGCCAAGATGTCGGGACTAGCGGATTCTCAGATACGCAGTATTTT. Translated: CASSQDVGTSGFSDTQYF.

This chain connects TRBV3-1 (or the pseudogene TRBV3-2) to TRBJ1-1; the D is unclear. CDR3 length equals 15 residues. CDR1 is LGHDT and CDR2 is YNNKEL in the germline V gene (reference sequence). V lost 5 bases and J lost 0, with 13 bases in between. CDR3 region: CASSELLRLNTEAFF. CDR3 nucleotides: TGTGCCAGCAGCGAACTACTCAGGTTGAACACTGAAGCTTTCTTT.